These 12 T cell receptor beta chains were sequenced from one sample in a study of shared clonotypes between healthy human individuals (dated by TCRdb to the early 2020s). For the CD8 naive samples, CD45RO-negative cells were positively selected for CCR7, yielding a CD45RA+CCR7+ population from which TemRA cells were excluded. The library was generated by the immunoSEQ multiplex PCR assay. TCRdb stores this immuneACCESS table with in-frame sequences only. Part of the clones is absent; in the studies checked, under half of the shortfall reflects unresolved V genes, and no reason is known for the rest. This sample lists about 2.1 million clones; 85% to 95% were detected once. The top ten clones comprise around 1.7% of the sample. The sequencing sample was made of naive CD8+ T cells from PBMCs. What this sample's cell subset or site label stands for: CD45RA+CCR7+. The source is a young man in good health. Some clones in this sample may be carry-over from other donors' samples.

The CDR3 reads CASSLPDRANGELFF. In nucleotides, the CDR3 is TGTGCCAGCAGCTTACCGGACAGGGCAAATGGGGAGCTGTTTTTT. The chain recombines TRBV7-9 with TRBJ2-2; 8 bases agree with TRBD1. Germline V gene lookup returns CDR1 SEHNR and CDR2 FQNEAQ (reference sequence). V lost 2 bases to trimming and J lost 8 bases; unmatched junction nucleotides: 7. The CDR3 runs 15 residues.

The chain couples TRBV5-1 to TRBJ2-7, with TRBD2 identical over 7 bases. The CDR3 length is 14 residues. Trimming removed 5 bases from V and 3 bases from J; junction bases left unmatched: 8. Germline assignment: CDR1 SGHRS and CDR2 YFSETQ. The CDR3 DNA reads as TGCGCCAGCAGTCCCGGGAGCGGGGTCTACGAGCAGTACTTC. Translation gives CASSPGSGVYEQYF.

The CDR3 DNA is TGTGCCAGCAGCTCCCGGGTTGTATACGAGCAGTACTTC. Amino acid sequence: CASSSRVVYEQYF. The chain links TRBV5-5 to TRBJ2-7; D not resolved. CDR1 is SGHKS and CDR2 is YYEKEE in the germline V gene (reference sequence). This CDR3 is 13 amino acids long. The V and J ends lost 3 bases and 4 bases respectively, with 11 bases between them.

Turning to this clone: At the DNA level, this CDR3 is encoded by other sequences in the same sample as well. The chain carries TRBV9 and TRBJ2-1, with TRBD2 identical over 12 bases. Germline assignment: CDR1 SGDLS and CDR2 YYNGEE. This CDR3 is built from 15 residues. Germline trimming cut 0 bases from V and 9 bases from J; bases unmatched to any gene: 4. The CDR3 sequence: CASSVASGRAGEQFF. The CDR3 DNA reads as TGTGCCAGCAGCGTAGCTAGCGGGAGGGCTGGTGAGCAGTTCTTC.

The chain employs TRBV30 and TRBJ2-7; D unresolved. The germline V gene has CDR1 GTSNPN and CDR2 SVGIG (reference sequence). Trimming removed 2 bases from V and 5 bases from J, with 10 bases in between. This CDR3 comprises 12 residues. The CDR3 protein is CAWSKPWDEQYF. CDR3 coding DNA: TGTGCCTGGAGTAAACCCTGGGACGAGCAGTACTTC.

The chain uses TRBV6-6 and TRBJ2-7; 8 bases agree with TRBD1. With V trimmed by 6 bases and J by 4 bases, 5 bases remained unmatched. The CDR3 is made up of 13 amino acids. Looked up from germline, CDR1 is MNHNY and CDR2 is SVGAGI (reference sequence). Here the CDR3 DNA reads TGTGCCAGCAGACCCGGACAGGGTTACGAGCAGTACTTC. Translation: CASRPGQGYEQYF.

The chain combines TRBV15 with TRBJ2-3; 8 bases are shared with TRBD2. The CDR3 is 15 amino acids. J lost 3 bases, V lost 8 bases, and 10 bases had no gene match. Germline V gene sequence: CDR1 LNHNV, CDR2 YYDKDF (reference sequence). In nucleotides, the CDR3 is TGTGCCACCCGGCTTAGCGGGATGGAAACAGATACGCAGTATTTT. Translated: CATRLSGMETDTQYF.

The CDR3 coding sequence is TGTGCCAGCAGCTTGGGACTAGCGGGAGACGAGCAGTACTTC. It encodes CASSLGLAGDEQYF. The V gene is TRBV5-8, the J gene TRBJ2-7, with TRBD2 matching over 12 bases. Germline assignment: CDR1 SGHTS and CDR2 YDEGEE. The CDR3 is 14 residues long. V lost 0 bases to trimming and J lost 5 bases; unmatched junction nucleotides: 0.

The chain recombines TRBV5-4 with TRBJ2-7; D remains unclear. This CDR3 contains 14 residues. Germline loops: CDR1 SGHNT, CDR2 YYREEE (reference sequence). Trimming took 4 bases from V and 5 from J, leaving 16 bases between them. CDR3 in amino acids: CASSQEGRPDEQYF. In nucleotides, the CDR3 is TGTGCCAGCAGCCAAGAAGGGCGTCCTGACGAGCAGTACTTC.

This clone was observed once. The rearrangement joins TRBV6-1 to TRBJ2-3; TRBD2 agrees at 7 bases. The CDR3 has 13 amino acids. Germline V gene lookup returns CDR1 MNHNS and CDR2 SASEGT. The V segment lost 2 bases and the J segment 6 bases; nucleotides outside the gene matches: 2. The CDR3 region is CASSERGGDTQYF. The CDR3 DNA sequence: TGTGCCAGCAGTGAACGGGGAGGGGATACGCAGTATTTT.

This rearrangement joins TRBV7-2 to TRBJ2-1, with no clear D. Per germline, CDR1 SGHTA and CDR2 FQGNSA. Trimming stripped 2 bases from V and 5 bases from J, with 10 bases between. The CDR3 sequence is 14 residues long. The CDR3 DNA is TGTGCCAGCAGCTTATCGCAGACCCACAATGAGCAGTTCTTC. This sequence encodes CASSLSQTHNEQFF.

Comments on this clone: Other nucleotide sequences from this sample produce the same CDR3. V usage is TRBV2 and J usage is TRBJ1-2; perhaps TRBD1 as D (6 bases). The CDR3 runs to 13 residues. CDR1 and CDR2 from the germline V gene are SNHLY and FYNNEI. V was shortened by 6 bases and J by 2 bases, with 10 bases between the two germline ends. CDR3 in DNA: TGTGCCAGCAGGGAGACAGGCAACTATGGCTACACCTTC. Residues: CASRETGNYGYTF. Combining the CDR3 with reference TRBV2 and TRBJ1-2 gives the whole variable domain EPEVTQTPSHQVTQMGQEVILRCVPISNHLYFYWYRQILGQKVEFLVSFYNNEISEKSEIFDDQFSVERPDGSNFTLKIRSTKLEDSAMYFCASRETGNYGYTFGSGTRLTVV.